These 27 T cell receptor beta chains share one sample of origin, sequenced in a study of CD8 T cells in ankylosing spondylitis. Their antigen targets remain unknown. General observations from the study: A motif of eight highly homologous TCR beta variants was seen as apparently characteristic of ankylosing spondylitis blood.

MiXCR was run by TCRdb on the 5' RACE reads, yielding one entry per CDR3 protein. The profile covers under 250,000 distinct CDR3 sequences, with around 6.6% appearing a single time and around 14% taken by the ten largest. The sequenced material came from blood, either unsorted or a sorted T cell fraction (not recorded which). The receptors originated from a male donor with ankylosing spondylitis.

This chain uses TRBV7-9 with TRBJ2-7, with 11 bases matching TRBD1. The CDR3 has 16 residues. J gave up 0 bases and V 5 bases, and 6 bases lay outside the gene matches. The germline CDR1 and CDR2 sequences are SEHNR and FQNEAQ (reference sequence). The CDR3 sequence is CASSIRDRGISYEQYF. Here the CDR3 DNA reads TGTGCCAGCAGCATCCGGGACAGGGGGATCTCCTACGAGCAGTACTTC.

This clonotype came up many times. The chain couples TRBV5-6 to TRBJ2-1, with a tentative D call TRBD1 (6 bases). The CDR3 is 20 residues long. V was clipped by 1 base and J by 0 bases, with 23 bases between them. Germline assignment: CDR1 SGHDT and CDR2 YYEEEE. The CDR3 sequence: CASSLFRTAPTEGSYNEQFF. The CDR3 DNA reads as TGTGCCAGCAGCTTGTTTCGGACAGCACCAACCGAGGGCTCCTACAATGAGCAGTTCTTC.

This clonotype was seen ten or more times. The V gene is TRBV7-6, the J gene TRBJ1-5, with TRBD1 as a possible D gene (6 bases). V lost 2 bases to trimming and J lost 4 bases, with 12 bases between them. The CDR3 is 15 residues long. Germline CDR1 reads SGHVS; CDR2 reads FNYEAQ. This chain's CDR3 is CASSLMTGWNQPQHF. DNA for the CDR3: TGTGCCAGCAGCTTAATGACAGGATGGAATCAGCCCCAGCATTTT.

This clonotype was seen ten or more times. The gene calls are TRBV2 and TRBJ2-3; weak D call: TRBD1 (6 bases). This CDR3 is built from 13 residues. Trimming removed 6 bases from V and 6 bases from J, with 13 bases in between. The germline gives CDR1 SNHLY, CDR2 FYNNEI. The CDR3 nucleotides are TGTGCCAGCAGAGGGACAAGCAGGGATACGCAGTATTTT. Its translation: CASRGTSRDTQYF.

This clonotype has ten or more counts. The rearrangement uses TRBV4-1 and TRBJ2-5; 7 bases are shared with TRBD1. There are 16 residues in the CDR3. Germline loops: CDR1 MGHRA, CDR2 YSYEKL. Germline trimming cut 0 bases from V and 1 base from J; bases unmatched to any gene: 5. CDR3 protein: CASSQDPDRVQETQYF. DNA for the CDR3: TGCGCCAGCAGCCAAGATCCCGACAGGGTCCAAGAGACCCAGTACTTC.

This clonotype was recorded at least ten times. A junction end diverges from the germline sequence, so it may reflect a read error. This rearrangement joins TRBV28 to TRBJ2-7, with 8 bases identical to TRBD2. Germline CDR1 and CDR2: MDHEN and SYDVKM. CDR3 length: 15 amino acids. CDR3 nucleotide sequence: TGTGCCATCAATGATAGCGGGAAAATCTCCTCCGAGCAGTACTTC. This codes for CAINDSGKISSEQYF. The variable domain in full, completed from reference TRBV28 and TRBJ2-7, reads DVKVTQSSRYLVKRTGEKVFLECVQDMDHENMFWYRQDPGLGLRLIYFSYDVKMKEKGDIPEGYSVSREKKERFSLILESASTNQTSMYLCAINDSGKISSEQYFGPGTRLTVT.

CDR3 residues: CASSWTGQPNTEAFF. For the CDR3, the DNA is TGTGCCAGCAGCTGGACCGGGCAGCCGAACACTGAAGCTTTCTTT. This chain uses TRBV7-9 with TRBJ1-1; D is unresolved. The CDR3 is 15 residues long. Trimming cost V 4 bases and J 1 base, with 13 bases left between them. Germline V gene data show CDR1 as SEHNR and CDR2 as FQNEAQ (reference sequence).

This chain links TRBV19 with TRBJ1-5; TRBD1 is a possible D gene (5 bases). Trimming took 5 bases from V and 4 from J, leaving 18 bases between them. The CDR3 is made up of 16 amino acids. Germline loops: CDR1 LNHDA, CDR2 SQIVND (reference sequence). The CDR3 region has the DNA TGTGCCAGTAGTCCCCGGGACTCCATGAGGAATCAGCCCCAGCATTTT. The encoded protein is CASSPRDSMRNQPQHF.

The genes are TRBV4-1 and TRBJ2-7; D is possibly TRBD1 (6 bases). The V gene lost 4 bases and the J gene lost 5 bases, with 15 bases spanning the gap. This CDR3 contains 14 residues. Germline CDR1 and CDR2: MGHRA and YSYEKL. Here the CDR3 DNA reads TGCGCCAGCAGCCCGACCACAGGGTTCGACGAGCAGTACTTC. Translation gives CASSPTTGFDEQYF.

This clonotype was detected many times. The chain is built from TRBV29-1 and TRBJ2-1; no definite D call. Germline CDR1 reads SQVTM; CDR2 reads ANQGSEA. This CDR3 contains 15 residues. Trimming left V 4 bases short and J 6 bases short, with 19 bases between. The CDR3 DNA follows: TGCAGCGTTGTCCCGTTCGAAGAAGTTTTCAATGAGCAGTTCTTC. This sequence encodes CSVVPFEEVFNEQFF.

This clonotype was recorded at least ten times. V is TRBV12-5 and J is TRBJ1-5; D not certain. Trimming took off 7 bases at V and 0 bases at J, with 22 bases between the two ends. This CDR3 comprises 18 residues. From germline, CDR1 is LGHNT and CDR2 FRNRAP. CDR3 DNA sequence: TGTGCTAGTGTCCTCCGGGCCCCCAAGGGCTATAGCAATCAGCCCCAGCATTTT. This gives the protein CASVLRAPKGYSNQPQHF.

The rearrangement links TRBV12-3 or TRBV12-4 to TRBJ2-3; no firm D call. Trimming pared 3 bases from V and 4 bases from J, leaving 11 bases between. This CDR3 is 14 amino acids long. The CDR3 is CASSFWSRPDTQYF. DNA of the CDR3: TGTGCCAGCAGTTTTTGGTCCAGGCCAGATACGCAGTATTTT.

This clonotype was seen many times. The chain has TRBV27 and TRBJ2-2, with 9 nucleotides matching TRBD1. The CDR3 consists of 15 residues. V lost 4 bases and J lost 4; bases outside the gene matches: 4. CDR1 is MNHEY and CDR2 is SMNVEV in the germline V gene (reference sequence). CDR3 nucleotide sequence: TGTGCCAGCAGTTCCCCGGGACAGGGCACCGGGGAGCTGTTTTTT. It codes for CASSSPGQGTGELFF.

This clonotype was seen ten or more times. This sequence joins TRBV29-1 and TRBJ2-7, with a weak D call TRBD1 (5 bases). CDR3 length: 14 amino acids. The V gene lost 7 bases and the J gene lost 1 base, with 17 bases spanning the gap. Germline-derived CDR1 and CDR2 are SQVTM and ANQGSEA. The CDR3 loop is CSALQGRGSYEQYF. The CDR3 DNA reads as TGCAGCGCTCTCCAGGGTCGTGGGTCCTACGAGCAGTACTTC.

This clonotype was recorded at least ten times. This chain joins TRBV7-9 and TRBJ2-7; a possible D gene is TRBD2 (5 bases). Germline values: CDR1 SEHNR, CDR2 FQNEAQ (reference sequence). The V end was cut by 5 bases, the J end by 2 bases, with 13 bases between. The CDR3 runs to 14 residues. The CDR3 nucleotides read TGTGCCAGCAGCCCTGCCAGGACTCCCTACGAGCAGTACTTC. Translation: CASSPARTPYEQYF.

The chain joins TRBV23-1 to TRBJ2-5; either TRBD1 or TRBD2 may supply D (5 bases each). TRBV23-1 is an ORF; its function is uncertain. The V end lost 6 bases, the J end lost 3 bases, and 14 bases lay between the germline ends. CDR3 size: 14 residues. The CDR3 is CASRNSRDEETQYF. The CDR3 DNA follows: TGCGCCAGCAGAAACTCCCGGGACGAAGAGACCCAGTACTTC.

Ten or more counts support this clonotype. In DNA form, the CDR3 reads TGTGCCAGCAGCCAACGACGAGGCCTTAATGAAAAACTGTTTTTT. This sequence encodes CASSQRRGLNEKLFF. The genes are TRBV14 and TRBJ1-4; D ambiguous. The CDR3 consists of 15 residues. Germline loops: CDR1 SGHDN, CDR2 FVKESK. V gave up 2 bases and J gave up 4 bases, with 11 bases separating them.

The table lists this clonotype with many counts. The chain carries TRBV7-9 and TRBJ2-7; D remains ambiguous. Germline-derived CDR1 and CDR2 are SEHNR and FQNEAQ (reference sequence). V lost 6 bases to trimming and J lost 0 bases, with 9 bases between them. This CDR3 is 13 amino acids long. CDR3 loop: CASSQTSSYEQYF. In DNA form, the CDR3 reads TGTGCCAGCAGTCAAACCAGCTCCTACGAGCAGTACTTC.

At least ten counts were recorded for this clonotype. The V call is TRBV7-9, the J call TRBJ2-7; D is perhaps TRBD2 (6 bases). Germline V gives CDR1 SEHNR, CDR2 FQNEAQ (reference sequence). CDR3 length equals 16 residues. The V end lost 4 bases, the J end lost 3 bases, and 19 bases lay between the germline ends. The CDR3 sequence: CASSSPLPGLNYEQYF. The CDR3, as DNA: TGTGCCAGCAGCTCCCCCCTCCCGGGACTTAACTACGAGCAGTACTTC.

With respect to this clonotype: At one end, the junction sequence differs from germline, possibly due to a read error. The rearrangement uses TRBV3-1 and TRBJ2-1, with 9 nucleotides matching TRBD2. CDR1 LGHDT and CDR2 YNNKEL come from the germline V gene (reference sequence). This CDR3 comprises 16 residues. The CDR3 nucleotides are TGTCCCAGCAGCCTCATAGCGGGAGTTTCCTACAATGAGCAGTTCTTC. As protein: CPSSLIAGVSYNEQFF.

This clonotype showed up many times. CDR3 nucleotides: TGTGCCAGCAGTTTATCCCCGATCTGGACAGGGAGATACGATGGCTACACCTTC. It translates to CASSLSPIWTGRYDGYTF. The genes are TRBV27 and TRBJ1-2; TRBD1 aligns across 8 bases. The germline V gene encodes CDR1 MNHEY and CDR2 SMNVEV (reference sequence). V was clipped by 0 bases and J by 6 bases; unmatched bases: 15. This CDR3 has 18 amino acids.

The V call is TRBV19, the J call TRBJ2-7; D call uncertain. CDR1 LNHDA and CDR2 SQIVND come from the germline V gene (reference sequence). The CDR3 sequence is 12 residues long. V gave up 9 bases and J gave up 3 bases, with 12 bases separating them. CDR3 sequence: CASKYTGYEQYF. The CDR3 nucleotides are TGTGCCAGCAAGTATACGGGCTACGAGCAGTACTTC. The full variable domain, rest sourced from reference TRBV19 and TRBJ2-7, is DGGITQSPKYLFRKEGQNVTLSCEQNLNHDAMYWYRQDPGQGLRLIYYSQIVNDFQKGDIAEGYSVSREKKESFPLTVTSAQKNPTAFYLCASKYTGYEQYFGPGTRLTVT.

This clonotype appeared a few times. The chain couples TRBV7-6 to TRBJ2-3, with D tentatively TRBD1 or TRBD2 (5 bases each). The CDR3 is made up of 15 amino acids. V dropped 5 bases and J dropped 0 bases, with 12 bases sitting between them. CDR1 SGHVS and CDR2 FNYEAQ come from the germline V gene. CDR3: CASSPRDPSTDTQYF. The CDR3 nucleotides read TGTGCCAGCAGCCCCCGGGACCCAAGCACAGATACGCAGTATTTT. Full variable domain (remainder filled in from reference TRBV7-6 and TRBJ2-3): GAGVSQSPRYKVTKRGQDVALRCDPISGHVSLYWYRQALGQGPEFLTYFNYEAQQDKSGLPNDRFSAERPEGSISTLTIQRTEQRDSAMYRCASSPRDPSTDTQYFGPGTRLTVL.

In this sample, this clonotype turned up many times. This chain joins TRBV7-9 and TRBJ1-2, with D possibly matching TRBD1 (6 bases). V was cut by 6 bases and J by 4 bases, with 12 bases left in between. Germline CDR1 and CDR2: SEHNR and FQNEAQ (reference sequence). The CDR3 covers 13 residues. As DNA, the CDR3 is TGTGCCAGCAGTGGGGGCGATGGCTATGGCTACACCTTC. Its protein product is CASSGGDGYGYTF.

This clonotype was recorded at least ten times. This chain connects TRBV20-1 to TRBJ1-5; D might be TRBD1 (6 bases). The CDR3 contains 12 residues. V was shortened by 6 bases and J by 7 bases, with 13 bases between the two germline ends. The V gene's germline CDR1 is DFQATT and CDR2 SNEGSKA (reference sequence). The chain's CDR3 is CSARTDRQPQHF. As DNA, the CDR3 is TGCAGTGCGCGGACGGACAGACAGCCCCAGCATTTT.

This clonotype was found many times. The genes are TRBV27 and TRBJ1-2, with D tentatively TRBD1 (5 bases). V shed 7 bases and J shed 4 bases, with 22 bases lying between them. CDR1 and CDR2 (germline): MNHEY, SMNVEV (reference sequence). This CDR3 contains 16 residues. The CDR3 sequence is CASTKARGGRRYGYTF. Here the CDR3 DNA reads TGTGCCAGCACTAAGGCTCGGGGGGGAAGACGCTATGGCTACACCTTC.

The gene calls are TRBV20-1 and TRBJ2-4; D may be TRBD2 (6 bases). Germline lookup yields CDR1 DFQATT and CDR2 SNEGSKA (reference sequence). V was clipped by 0 bases and J by 3 bases, with 9 bases between them. The CDR3 runs 14 residues. The CDR3 loop is CSARDLGGKNIQYF. The CDR3 DNA is TGCAGTGCTAGAGATCTGGGGGGCAAAAACATTCAGTACTTC.